This record concerns one T cell receptor beta chain sequence. Trimming took off 4 bases at V and 8 bases at J, with 9 bases between the two ends. Germline-derived CDR1 and CDR2 are SNHLY and FYNNEI. This CDR3 comprises 12 residues. This sample is part of a study of blood T cell repertoires in COVID-19. Overall study: Samples came from the United States, Italy and Spain, spanning acute and convalescent COVID-19. PBMCs, B-cell-depleted T cells, or T cells provided the cDNA or gDNA that made up the material.

As processed by the authors: Scientists estimated how many nucleated cells there were by amplifying reference gene primers. Clones were sequenced by immunoSEQ multiplex PCR, and TCRdb holds only the in-frame ones, with some missing. The V and J calls and the clone size are those of that table, but D and trimming were determined from the DNA. The data show under 200,000 clones, approximately 92% seen once. Sequencing was performed on peripheral blood. The chain employs TRBV2 and TRBJ1-5; a weak D match, TRBD1 (5 bases). The sequence derives from a man over 45 with acute or convalescent COVID-19. The CDR3 DNA reads TGTGCCAGCAGTGGAGAGACAGAGCCCCAGCATTTT. Translation: CASSGETEPQHF.